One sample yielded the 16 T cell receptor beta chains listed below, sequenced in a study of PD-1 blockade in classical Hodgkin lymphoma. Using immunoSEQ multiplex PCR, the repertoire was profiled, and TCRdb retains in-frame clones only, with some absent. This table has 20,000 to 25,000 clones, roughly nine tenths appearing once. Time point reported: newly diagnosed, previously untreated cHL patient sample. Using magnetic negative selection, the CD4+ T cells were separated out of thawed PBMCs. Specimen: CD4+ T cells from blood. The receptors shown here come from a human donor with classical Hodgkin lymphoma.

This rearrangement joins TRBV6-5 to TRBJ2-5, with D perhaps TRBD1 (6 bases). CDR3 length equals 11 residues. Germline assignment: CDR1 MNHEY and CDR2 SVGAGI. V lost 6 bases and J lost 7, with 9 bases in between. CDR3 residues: CASRQGRTQYF. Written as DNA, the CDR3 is TGTGCCAGCAGGCAGGGGCGGACCCAGTACTTC.

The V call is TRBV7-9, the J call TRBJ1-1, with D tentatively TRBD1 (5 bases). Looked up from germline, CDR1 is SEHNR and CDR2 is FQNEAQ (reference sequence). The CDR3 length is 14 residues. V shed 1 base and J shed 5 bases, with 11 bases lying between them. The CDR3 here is CASSLVGAGTEAFF. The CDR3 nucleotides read TGTGCCAGCAGCTTAGTAGGGGCGGGGACTGAAGCTTTCTTT.

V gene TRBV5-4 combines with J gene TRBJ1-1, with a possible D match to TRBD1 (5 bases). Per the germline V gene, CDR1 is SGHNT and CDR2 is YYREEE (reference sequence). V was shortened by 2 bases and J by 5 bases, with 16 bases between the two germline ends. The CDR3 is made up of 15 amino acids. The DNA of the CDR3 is TGTGCCAGCAGCTTTGCCCCCCAGGGTTCAACTGAAGCTTTCTTT. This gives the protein CASSFAPQGSTEAFF.

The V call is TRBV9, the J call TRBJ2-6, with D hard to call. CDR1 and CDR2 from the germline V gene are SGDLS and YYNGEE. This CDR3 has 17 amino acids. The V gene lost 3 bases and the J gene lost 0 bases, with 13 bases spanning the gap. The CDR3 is CASSERITSSGANVLTF. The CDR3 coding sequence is TGTGCCAGCAGCGAACGAATTACAAGCTCTGGGGCCAACGTCCTGACTTTC.

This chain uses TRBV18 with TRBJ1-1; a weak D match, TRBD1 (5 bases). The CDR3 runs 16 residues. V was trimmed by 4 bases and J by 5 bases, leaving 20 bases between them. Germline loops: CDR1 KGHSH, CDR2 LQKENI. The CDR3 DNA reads TGTGCCAGCTCACTGCCCGGGGGGGGGAGTCTAACTGAAGCTTTCTTT. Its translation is CASSLPGGGSLTEAFF.

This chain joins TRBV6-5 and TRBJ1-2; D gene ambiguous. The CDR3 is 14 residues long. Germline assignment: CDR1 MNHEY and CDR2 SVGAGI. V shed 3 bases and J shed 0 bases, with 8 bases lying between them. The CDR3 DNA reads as TGTGCCAGCAGTTATCAATCTACTAACTATGGCTACACCTTC. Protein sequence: CASSYQSTNYGYTF.

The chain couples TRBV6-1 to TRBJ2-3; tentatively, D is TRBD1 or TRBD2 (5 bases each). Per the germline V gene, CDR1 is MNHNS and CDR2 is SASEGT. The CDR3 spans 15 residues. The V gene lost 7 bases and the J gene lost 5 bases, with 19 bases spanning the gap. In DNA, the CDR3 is TGTGCCAGCACCGGTGGCTCCTCAGGGAGAGATACGCAGTATTTT. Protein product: CASTGGSSGRDTQYF.

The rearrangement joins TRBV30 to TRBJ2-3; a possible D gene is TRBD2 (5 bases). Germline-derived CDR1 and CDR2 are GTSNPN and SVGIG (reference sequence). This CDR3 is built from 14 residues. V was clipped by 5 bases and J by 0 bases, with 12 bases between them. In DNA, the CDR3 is TGTGCCTGGGCCGAGGGCGGGAGCACAGATACGCAGTATTTT. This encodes CAWAEGGSTDTQYF.

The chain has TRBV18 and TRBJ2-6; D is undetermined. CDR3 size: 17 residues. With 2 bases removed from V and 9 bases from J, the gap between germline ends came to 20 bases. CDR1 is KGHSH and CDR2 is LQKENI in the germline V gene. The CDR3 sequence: CASSPIRSPAGVNVLTF. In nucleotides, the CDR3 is TGTGCCAGCTCACCAATTAGGTCCCCCGCTGGTGTCAACGTCCTGACTTTC.

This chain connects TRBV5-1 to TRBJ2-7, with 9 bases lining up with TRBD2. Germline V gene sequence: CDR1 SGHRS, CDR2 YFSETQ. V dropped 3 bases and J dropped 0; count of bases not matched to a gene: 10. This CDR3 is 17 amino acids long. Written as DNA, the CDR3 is TGCGCCAGCAGCTCGGGTGTTCGACTAGCGGACTCCTACGAGCAGTACTTC. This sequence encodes CASSSGVRLADSYEQYF.

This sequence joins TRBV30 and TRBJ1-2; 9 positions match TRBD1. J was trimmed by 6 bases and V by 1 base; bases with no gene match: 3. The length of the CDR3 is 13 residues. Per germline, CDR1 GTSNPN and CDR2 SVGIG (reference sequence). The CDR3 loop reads CAWSGTGGDGYTF. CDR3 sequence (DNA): TGTGCCTGGAGTGGAACAGGGGGCGATGGCTACACCTTC.

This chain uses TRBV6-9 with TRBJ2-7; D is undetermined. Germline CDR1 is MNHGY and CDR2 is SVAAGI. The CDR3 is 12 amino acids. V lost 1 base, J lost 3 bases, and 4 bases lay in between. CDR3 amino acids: CASSYFFYEQYF. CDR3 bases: TGTGCCAGCAGTTATTTTTTCTACGAGCAGTACTTC.

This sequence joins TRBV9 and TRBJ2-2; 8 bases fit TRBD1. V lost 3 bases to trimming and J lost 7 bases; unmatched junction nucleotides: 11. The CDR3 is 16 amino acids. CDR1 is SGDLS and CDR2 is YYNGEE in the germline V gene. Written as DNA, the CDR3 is TGTGCCAGCAGCGCCAGACAGGGGATGAGTGGCGGGGAGCTGTTTTTT. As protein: CASSARQGMSGGELFF.

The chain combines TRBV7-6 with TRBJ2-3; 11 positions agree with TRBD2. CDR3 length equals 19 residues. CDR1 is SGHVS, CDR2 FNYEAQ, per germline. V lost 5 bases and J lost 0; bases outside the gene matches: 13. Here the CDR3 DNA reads TGTGCCAGCAGCCTTTACCCGCTTACTAGCGGGGGTAGCACAGATACGCAGTATTTT. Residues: CASSLYPLTSGGSTDTQYF.

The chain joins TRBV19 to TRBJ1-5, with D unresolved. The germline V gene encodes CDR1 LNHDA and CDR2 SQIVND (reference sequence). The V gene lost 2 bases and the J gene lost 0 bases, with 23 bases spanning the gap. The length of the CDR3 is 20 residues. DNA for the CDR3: TGTGCCAGTAGTATACCCCCGGGCATAACGGCGGCTTATAGCAATCAGCCCCAGCATTTT. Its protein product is CASSIPPGITAAYSNQPQHF.

CDR3 nucleotide sequence: TGTGCCAGTACCAAGACAGCGAATACCCCCGAGACCCAGTACTTC. Its translation: CASTKTANTPETQYF. This chain joins TRBV19 and TRBJ2-5; a possible D gene is TRBD1 (5 bases). Germline V gene sequence: CDR1 LNHDA, CDR2 SQIVND (reference sequence). There are 15 residues in the CDR3. Trimming pared 7 bases from V and 5 bases from J, leaving 20 bases between.